This T cell receptor (beta chain) was found in a study of T cell responses to AZD1222 COVID-19 vaccine. In the case of this clone: Its antigen remains unknown.

The table came from immunoSEQ multiplex PCR; TCRdb's copy has only in-frame clones and leaves some out. The repertoire holds 150,000 to 200,000 clones, with 90% as singletons. The CDR3 has 16 residues. V lost 4 bases to trimming and J lost 2 bases, with 17 bases between them. CDR1 is SGHRS and CDR2 is YFSETQ in the germline V gene. Whole-study findings and limits: Reportedly, nearly half the spike-specific TCRs target unmutated variant regions. Spike-specific TCR repertoires showed rising breadth and depth after two AZD1222 doses.

The chain combines TRBV5-1 with TRBJ2-3, with unresolved D. The specimen was peripheral blood, collected on day 0 of AZD1222 vaccination. This clonotype was obtained from an adult in good health. This CDR3 reads CASSLLAGEYTDTQYF. Written as DNA, the CDR3 is TGCGCCAGCAGCCTACTGGCAGGAGAATACACAGATACGCAGTATTTT.